These 7 T cell receptor beta chains were all obtained from the same sample, sequenced in a study of T cells in localized non-small cell lung cancer (dated by TCRdb to 2018 to 2020). The method was the immunoSEQ multiplex PCR assay. TCRdb carries this immuneACCESS record with in-frame sequences only. Its versions omit some clonotypes, under half of them owing to an unresolved V gene in the studies checked, with the rest unexplained. This sample comprises about 52,000 clones, around three quarters of them detected only once. The leading ten clones occupy 3.5% to 5.5% of the sample. Sequenced material: PBMCs, taken before any cancer treatment. The receptor source for this set is a woman between 40 and 69 years old with stage II lung adenocarcinoma.

The chain employs TRBV25-1 and TRBJ2-5, with D unresolved. This CDR3 is built from 14 residues. V dropped 2 bases and J dropped 5 bases, with 12 bases sitting between them. Germline V gene data show CDR1 as MGHDK and CDR2 as SYGVNS. CDR3 nucleotide sequence: TGTGCCAGCAGTGAACGTCAGGACCGGGAGACCCAGTACTTC. It translates to CASSERQDRETQYF.

The chain recombines TRBV6-5 with TRBJ2-6, with a possible D match to TRBD2 (5 bases). V lost 3 bases and J 4 bases, leaving 10 bases between the germline ends. The CDR3 has 15 residues. Germline-derived CDR1 and CDR2 are MNHEY and SVGAGI. The CDR3 coding sequence is TGTGCCAGCAGTTATCGGGGAACCGGGGCCAACGTCCTGACTTTC. It codes for CASSYRGTGANVLTF.

The gene calls are TRBV25-1 and TRBJ2-2; no clear D gene. The CDR3 extends over 12 amino acids. Trimming took off 6 bases at V and 10 bases at J, with 12 bases between the two ends. The germline V gene encodes CDR1 MGHDK and CDR2 SYGVNS. For the CDR3, the DNA is TGTGCCAGCAGCCCCAGCCCCGTGGAGCTGTTTTTT. Amino acids: CASSPSPVELFF.

The gene calls are TRBV11-2 and TRBJ2-3, with 8 bases matching TRBD2. The CDR3 sequence is 16 residues long. Germline V lookup: CDR1 SGHAT, CDR2 FQNNGV. V dropped 1 base and J dropped 6; count of bases not matched to a gene: 9. In nucleotides, the CDR3 is TGTGCCAGCAGCTTAGGGGGCGGGGGGCCCTACGATACGCAGTATTTT. It yields the protein CASSLGGGGPYDTQYF. The complete variable domain, with remaining parts taken from reference TRBV11-2 and TRBJ2-3, reads EAGVAQSPRYKIIEKRQSVAFWCNPISGHATLYWYQQILGQGPKLLIQFQNNGVVDDSQLPKDRFSAERLKGVDSTLKIQPAKLEDSAVYLCASSLGGGGPYDTQYFGPGTRLTVL.

The chain recombines TRBV28 with TRBJ2-2, with a tentative D call TRBD2 (6 bases). This CDR3 comprises 13 residues. Trimming pared 11 bases from V and 2 bases from J, leaving 12 bases between. Germline loops: CDR1 MDHEN, CDR2 SYDVKM. This CDR3 is CAGGAANTGELFF. Written as DNA, the CDR3 is TGTGCCGGAGGGGCCGCTAACACCGGGGAGCTGTTTTTT.

This sequence joins TRBV5-1 and TRBJ2-5, with TRBD2 identical over 9 bases. V lost 4 bases, J lost 5 bases, and 6 bases stayed unmatched. The CDR3 totals 14 residues. Germline V gene lookup returns CDR1 SGHRS and CDR2 YFSETQ. The CDR3 region is CASSTGLAVETQYF. The CDR3 DNA is TGCGCCAGCAGCACGGGACTAGCCGTCGAGACCCAGTACTTC.

This rearrangement joins TRBV11-2 to TRBJ1-1, with 9 bases lining up with TRBD1. Germline V gene data show CDR1 as SGHAT and CDR2 as FQNNGV. The CDR3 has 15 residues. V trimming: 5 bases; J trimming: 4 bases; junction bases outside the gene matches: 8. CDR3 DNA: TGTGCCAGCAGCGTCACAGGGGGCGTCAGCACTGAAGCTTTCTTT. This codes for CASSVTGGVSTEAFF.